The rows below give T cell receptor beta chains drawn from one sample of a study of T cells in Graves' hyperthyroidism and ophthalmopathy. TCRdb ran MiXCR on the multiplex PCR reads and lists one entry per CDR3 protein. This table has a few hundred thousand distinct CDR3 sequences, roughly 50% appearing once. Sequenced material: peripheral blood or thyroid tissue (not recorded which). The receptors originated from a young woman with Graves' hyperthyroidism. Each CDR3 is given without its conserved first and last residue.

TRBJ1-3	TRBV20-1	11	SAADSSGDTIY
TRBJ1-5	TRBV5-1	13	ASSLEDSSNQPQH
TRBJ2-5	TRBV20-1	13	SATDYGSGQETQY
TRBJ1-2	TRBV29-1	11	SPWTGGGYGYT
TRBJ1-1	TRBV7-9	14	ASSTTGPSGNTEAF
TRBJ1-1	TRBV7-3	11	ASSSGKNTEAF
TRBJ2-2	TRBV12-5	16	ASGSYAPGQGVTGELF
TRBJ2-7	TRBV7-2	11	ASRPANSYEQY
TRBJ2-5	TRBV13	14	ASSQAGWVFQEAQY
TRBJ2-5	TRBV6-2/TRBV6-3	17	ASSYSRLLAGAPQETQY
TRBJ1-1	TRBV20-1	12	SARLGGRDTEAF
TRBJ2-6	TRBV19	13	ASTFSGTGANVLT
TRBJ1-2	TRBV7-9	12	ASSQTGTGVGYT
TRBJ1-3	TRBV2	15	ASSDYTGTSSGNTIY
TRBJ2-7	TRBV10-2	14	ASRGITGEGLHEQY
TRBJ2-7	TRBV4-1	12	ASSQPLVAYEQY
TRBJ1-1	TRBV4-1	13	ASSHPGSRNTEAF